The 10 T cell receptor beta chains given below trace back to one sample, sequenced in a study of blood T cell repertoires in COVID-19. Generated by immunoSEQ multiplex PCR, the TCRdb table keeps only in-frame clones and is missing some. The table has 140,000 or so clones, over 75% seen once; the top ten hold roughly 1.5%. The sample consisted of peripheral blood. These receptors were taken from a woman aged 45-60 years with acute or convalescent COVID-19.

J is TRBJ1-6 and V is TRBV6-4; TRBD1 aligns across 9 bases. Germline V CDR1 and CDR2: MRHNA, SNTAGT. J gave up 11 bases and V 4 bases, and 6 bases lay outside the gene matches. The CDR3 runs 14 residues. The CDR3 reads CASSAGQGGPPLHF. In DNA, the CDR3 is TGTGCCAGCAGTGCGGGACAGGGAGGTCCACCCCTCCACTTT.

The chain recombines TRBV5-1 with TRBJ1-5; 7 nucleotides line up with TRBD1. Germline loops: CDR1 SGHRS, CDR2 YFSETQ. The CDR3 has 15 residues. V shed 4 bases and J 5 bases; nucleotides not matched to a gene: 9. This chain's CDR3 is CASSPWTGPDQPQHF. The CDR3 DNA is TGCGCCAGCAGCCCGTGGACAGGCCCGGATCAGCCCCAGCATTTT.

This chain uses TRBV10-3 with TRBJ1-2, with D possibly TRBD1 on 6 matching bases. The CDR3 runs to 16 residues. V shed 0 bases and J shed 8 bases, with 19 bases lying between them. Germline CDR1 ENHRY, CDR2 SYGVKD. CDR3 nucleotides: TGTGCCATCAGTGAGTCAGGGACACACTACCTAGGGGGCTACACCTTC. It codes for CAISESGTHYLGGYTF.

V is TRBV29-1 and J is TRBJ1-2; 9 nucleotides align to TRBD1. CDR1 and CDR2 from the germline V gene are SQVTM and ANQGSEA. The CDR3 consists of 12 residues. V trimming: 7 bases; J trimming: 8 bases; junction bases outside the gene matches: 8. CDR3 nucleotide sequence: TGCAGCGGCCTGACAGGGGGTGGAGGCTACACCTTC. This sequence encodes CSGLTGGGGYTF.

The gene calls are TRBV7-9 and TRBJ1-5; D is perhaps TRBD1 (6 bases). The ends were cut back, 4 bases at V and 5 bases at J, with 12 bases in the middle. The germline gives CDR1 SEHNR, CDR2 FQNEAQ (reference sequence). The CDR3 covers 14 residues. This CDR3 is CASSSGTKDQPQHF. The CDR3 DNA is TGTGCCAGCAGCTCCGGGACAAAAGATCAGCCCCAGCATTTT.

The CDR3 nucleotides read TGTGCCAGTAGTGACAGATTTGGCTACACCTTC. The encoded protein is CASSDRFGYTF. The rearrangement links TRBV19 to TRBJ1-2; the D gene is possibly TRBD1 (5 bases). Trimming left V 5 bases short and J 7 bases short, with 8 bases between. The CDR3 consists of 11 residues. CDR1 is LNHDA and CDR2 is SQIVND in the germline V gene (reference sequence).

This clone was found a few times. V and J are TRBV7-9 and TRBJ1-6; tentatively, D is TRBD1 (5 bases). This CDR3 has 14 amino acids. With 5 bases removed from V and 4 bases from J, the gap between germline ends came to 9 bases. Germline V gene sequence: CDR1 SEHNR, CDR2 FQNEAQ (reference sequence). The CDR3 DNA is TGTGCCAGCAGCGACGGACATTATAATTCACCCCTCCACTTT. It encodes CASSDGHYNSPLHF. Drawing the rest from reference TRBV7-9 and TRBJ1-6, the complete variable domain is DTGVSQNPRHKITKRGQNVTFRCDPISEHNRLYWYRQTLGQGPEFLTYFQNEAQLEKSRLLSDRFSAERPKGSFSTLEIQRTEQGDSAMYLCASSDGHYNSPLHFGNGTRLTVT.

The rearrangement links TRBV9 to TRBJ1-1, with D hard to call. The CDR3 covers 13 residues. CDR1 is SGDLS, CDR2 YYNGEE, per germline. Trimming stripped 2 bases from V and 7 bases from J, with 12 bases between. The CDR3 DNA sequence: TGTGCCAGCAGCGTGGGAGACATAGGTGAAGCTTTCTTT. This sequence encodes CASSVGDIGEAFF.

The chain recombines TRBV2 with TRBJ1-1, with TRBD1 as a possible D gene (5 bases). Trimming shortened V by 6 bases and J by 0 bases, and 11 bases separated the two germline ends. Germline V lookup: CDR1 SNHLY, CDR2 FYNNEI. This CDR3 is 14 amino acids long. The CDR3 loop is CASRVGGMNTEAFF. CDR3 coding DNA: TGTGCCAGCAGGGTGGGGGGAATGAACACTGAAGCTTTCTTT. Full variable domain (outside the CDR3, taken from reference TRBV2 and TRBJ1-1): EPEVTQTPSHQVTQMGQEVILRCVPISNHLYFYWYRQILGQKVEFLVSFYNNEISEKSEIFDDQFSVERPDGSNFTLKIRSTKLEDSAMYFCASRVGGMNTEAFFGQGTRLTVV.

This clone has just one count. V and J are TRBV7-2 and TRBJ1-4, with 9 bases fitting TRBD1. From germline, CDR1 is SGHTA and CDR2 FQGNSA. The V and J ends lost 2 bases and 8 bases, in that order; junction bases with no gene match: 9. CDR3 length: 16 amino acids. In DNA, the CDR3 is TGTGCCAGCAGCTTATTTTCGGGACAGGGAGGGGAAAAACTGTTTTTT. This gives the protein CASSLFSGQGGEKLFF.